Below, 23 T cell receptor beta chains from the same sample are listed, as sequenced in a study of early T cells in non-severe SARS-CoV-2 infection. TCRdb itself ran the 5' RACE reads through MiXCR, one entry per CDR3 protein. The repertoire holds about 69,000 distinct CDR3 sequences, with 9.5% as singletons. The specimen was whole blood. The receptors stem from an adult who was a healthcare worker with PCR-confirmed SARS-CoV-2 infection or an uninfected control (not recorded which).

This clonotype was observed at least ten times. CDR3 sequence reads: CASSQEVHGNSPLHF. The CDR3 DNA sequence: TGTGCCAGCAGCCAAGAGGTCCACGGCAATTCACCCCTCCACTTT. The rearrangement uses TRBV4-2 and TRBJ1-6; D ambiguous. This CDR3 has 15 residues. Germline assignment: CDR1 LGHNA and CDR2 YNFKEQ. V was cut by 0 bases and J by 7 bases, with 10 bases left in between.

CDR3 sequence (DNA): TGTGCCAGCAGCTTAAACCCTAATCTCGGCGAGCAGTACTTC. This translates into CASSLNPNLGEQYF. V usage is TRBV13 and J usage is TRBJ2-7; no reliable D call. Germline assignment: CDR1 PRHDT and CDR2 FYEKMQ (reference sequence). Trimming took 2 bases from V and 6 from J, leaving 14 bases between them. CDR3 size: 14 residues.

The chain uses TRBV7-2 and TRBJ2-1, with unresolved D. The V and J ends lost 5 bases and 6 bases respectively, with 8 bases between them. Germline values: CDR1 SGHTA, CDR2 FQGNSA. This CDR3 has 12 residues. For the CDR3, the DNA is TGTGCCAGCAGCGGCTACCTCAATGAGCAGTTCTTC. It is translated as CASSGYLNEQFF.

The chain links TRBV27 to TRBJ1-1; D unclear. CDR1 and CDR2 from the germline V gene are MNHEY and SMNVEV (reference sequence). CDR3 size: 14 residues. Trimming took 3 bases from V and 7 from J, leaving 15 bases between them. CDR3 sequence reads: CASSFGDGEFEAFF. In nucleotides, the CDR3 is TGTGCCAGCAGTTTCGGGGATGGTGAATTTGAAGCTTTCTTT.

The V and J genes are TRBV7-8 and TRBJ1-1; D call uncertain. The germline V gene encodes CDR1 SGHVS and CDR2 FQNEAQ. The CDR3 runs to 14 residues. Trimming shortened V by 5 bases and J by 7 bases, and 17 bases separated the two germline ends. In nucleotides, the CDR3 is TGTGCCAGCAGCCCGCTACAGACCTGGGGTGAAGCTTTCTTT. Amino acid sequence: CASSPLQTWGEAFF. Complete variable domain (other parts from reference TRBV7-8 and TRBJ1-1): GAGVSQSPRYKVAKRGQDVALRCDPISGHVSLFWYQQALGQGPEFLTYFQNEAQLDKSGLPSDRFFAERPEGSVSTLKIQRTQQEDSAVYLCASSPLQTWGEAFFGQGTRLTVV.

This clonotype was counted many times. The chain couples TRBV18 to TRBJ2-2, with D possibly matching TRBD1 (6 bases). The CDR3 consists of 15 residues. The V end was cut by 4 bases, the J end by 0 bases, with 9 bases between. The V gene's germline CDR1 is KGHSH and CDR2 LQKENI. CDR3 loop: CASSLQGPNTGELFF. CDR3 nucleotides: TGTGCCAGCTCACTACAGGGCCCGAACACCGGGGAGCTGTTTTTT. Looking up the rest from reference TRBV18 and TRBJ2-2 gives the full variable domain: NAGVMQNPRHLVRRRGQEARLRCSPMKGHSHVYWYRQLPEEGLKFMVYLQKENIIDESGMPKERFSAEFPKEGPSILRIQQVVRGDSAAYFCASSLQGPNTGELFFGEGSRLTVL.

The chain is built from TRBV7-9 and TRBJ2-7, with 8 nucleotides matching TRBD1. Trimming cost V 5 bases and J 3 bases; bases outside gene matches: 6. Germline CDR1 is SEHNR and CDR2 is FQNEAQ (reference sequence). The CDR3 covers 14 residues. CDR3 in amino acids: CASSPGTGRYEQYF. CDR3 nucleotide sequence: TGTGCCAGCAGCCCCGGGACAGGCCGCTACGAGCAGTACTTC.

Points on this clonotype: This may be a read error, as it is one base from a much larger clone. The chain carries TRBV20-1 and TRBJ1-4, with 10 bases fitting TRBD1. The CDR3 loop spans 13 amino acids. The ends lost 6 bases at V and 9 bases at J; junction bases unmatched: 7. CDR1 and CDR2 (germline): DFQATT, SNEGSKA (reference sequence). The CDR3 DNA is TGCAGTGCCAGACAGGGGGCGAGGAAAAAACTGTTTTTT. It codes for CSARQGARKKLFF.

This clonotype was counted at least ten times. The chain uses TRBV7-9 and TRBJ1-2, with D possibly being TRBD1 (6 bases). The V end lost 5 bases, the J end lost 6 bases, and 19 bases lay between the germline ends. The CDR3 extends over 15 amino acids. Germline values: CDR1 SEHNR, CDR2 FQNEAQ (reference sequence). The CDR3 DNA reads TGTGCCAGCAGCCCGGCTGACAGGTTAACTAATGGCTACACCTTC. This sequence encodes CASSPADRLTNGYTF.

This clonotype has ten or more counts. The chain recombines TRBV7-8 with TRBJ2-2; TRBD2 agrees at 13 bases. The CDR3 is 18 amino acids. With V trimmed by 7 bases and J by 3 bases, 11 bases remained unmatched. Germline-derived CDR1 and CDR2 are SGHVS and FQNEAQ. CDR3 in amino acids: CASTQWTSGSRDTGELFF. The CDR3, as DNA: TGTGCCAGCACCCAATGGACTAGCGGGAGTCGAGACACCGGGGAGCTGTTTTTT.

This clonotype has a handful of counts. V gene TRBV28 combines with J gene TRBJ2-3; the match to TRBD2 covers 10 bases. The germline V gene encodes CDR1 MDHEN and CDR2 SYDVKM. This CDR3 is built from 17 residues. The V gene end was trimmed by 3 bases and the J gene end by 1 base; junction bases not matched to a gene: 7. The CDR3 is CASSFVIAGGGTDTQYF. For the CDR3, the DNA is TGTGCCAGCAGTTTTGTAATAGCGGGAGGTGGCACAGATACGCAGTATTTT.

This clonotype was seen repeatedly, ten times or more. V is TRBV30 and J is TRBJ2-5; 14 bases match TRBD2. This CDR3 comprises 16 residues. After removal of 6 bases from V and 4 bases from J, the junction contained 10 bases not matched to a gene. Germline V gene lookup returns CDR1 GTSNPN and CDR2 SVGIG (reference sequence). CDR3 DNA sequence: TGTGCCTGCCAACTGGGAGGGACTAGCGGGGGAGAGACCCAGTACTTC. Amino acids: CACQLGGTSGGETQYF.

The rearrangement joins TRBV5-6 to TRBJ2-7; D is uncertain. The CDR3 sequence is 13 residues long. V was cut by 1 base and J by 5 bases, with 10 bases left in between. CDR1 and CDR2 (germline): SGHDT, YYEEEE. The CDR3 DNA follows: TGTGCCAGCAGCTTGAGGCCCCGGGACGAGCAGTACTTC. The encoded protein is CASSLRPRDEQYF.

This clonotype was counted ten times or more. CDR3 nucleotides: TGTGCCAGCAGCGTAGGTGGTACTAGCGGCCAACATACGCAGTATTTT. It is translated as CASSVGGTSGQHTQYF. This chain connects TRBV9 to TRBJ2-3; 8 bases align to TRBD2. The CDR3 is made up of 16 amino acids. V lost 0 bases to trimming and J lost 7 bases; unmatched junction nucleotides: 10. Germline V lookup: CDR1 SGDLS, CDR2 YYNGEE.

This sequence joins TRBV4-1 and TRBJ2-7; D is ambiguous. V lost 0 bases and J 0 bases, leaving 12 bases between the germline ends. This CDR3 is 16 amino acids long. Germline V gene data show CDR1 as MGHRA and CDR2 as YSYEKL. The CDR3 here is CASSQDNLDASYEQYF. The CDR3 DNA sequence: TGCGCCAGCAGCCAAGATAATTTGGACGCCTCCTACGAGCAGTACTTC.

A few counts support this clonotype. The CDR3 nucleotides read TGCAGTGCTCTCCCCAACAGGGGTGGAGAGACCCAGTACTTC. It translates to CSALPNRGGETQYF. The chain carries TRBV20-1 and TRBJ2-5; TRBD1 aligns across 7 bases. CDR1 and CDR2 from the germline V gene are DFQATT and SNEGSKA (reference sequence). The junction had 10 bases not matched to a gene; V was cut back by 5 bases and J by 4 bases. This CDR3 spans 14 amino acids.

The table lists this clonotype with a few counts. The rearrangement joins TRBV4-1 to TRBJ2-2; D may be TRBD1 (6 bases). This CDR3 contains 19 residues. The germline V gene encodes CDR1 MGHRA and CDR2 YSYEKL. Deletions cut 4 bases from V and 0 bases from J, with 21 bases between. CDR3 in amino acids: CASSPRTGHNSANTGELFF. In DNA form, the CDR3 reads TGCGCCAGCAGCCCCCGCACGGGACACAACTCCGCGAACACCGGGGAGCTGTTTTTT.

This clonotype was picked up many times. The rearrangement links TRBV6-6 to TRBJ1-1; no clear D gene. This CDR3 has 17 residues. Germline lookup yields CDR1 MNHNY and CDR2 SVGAGI (reference sequence). The V end lost 8 bases, the J end lost 0 bases, and 22 bases lay between the germline ends. CDR3 sequence (DNA): TGTGCCAGCGTGAACCGAGGTGGTGTCGGATTGAACACTGAAGCTTTCTTT. Protein: CASVNRGGVGLNTEAFF.

In its sample, this clonotype was seen many times. The chain employs TRBV27 and TRBJ2-1; 10 nucleotides agree with TRBD2. The CDR3 spans 16 residues. V trimming: 3 bases; J trimming: 9 bases; junction bases outside the gene matches: 11. Germline loops: CDR1 MNHEY, CDR2 SMNVEV (reference sequence). CDR3 in amino acids: CASSFKGGLANLEQFF. The CDR3 DNA sequence: TGTGCCAGCAGTTTTAAAGGGGGACTAGCGAATCTTGAGCAGTTCTTC.

The chain recombines TRBV11-2 with TRBJ2-7, with D perhaps TRBD1 or TRBD2 (5 bases each). Germline-derived CDR1 and CDR2 are SGHAT and FQNNGV. V lost 1 base, J lost 6 bases, and 13 bases lay in between. The length of the CDR3 is 14 residues. The CDR3 DNA sequence: TGTGCCAGCAGCTTAGGGGCAGGGAGTCTCGAGCAGTACTTC. This translates into CASSLGAGSLEQYF.

There are many counts of this clonotype. The genes are TRBV7-2 and TRBJ1-5, with 9 bases matching TRBD1. The CDR3 is made up of 15 amino acids. The germline V gene has CDR1 SGHTA and CDR2 FQGNSA. V lost 6 bases, J lost 4 bases, and 7 bases stayed unmatched. The CDR3 is CASSWTGQGNQPQHF. As DNA, the CDR3 is TGTGCCAGCAGTTGGACGGGACAGGGAAATCAGCCCCAGCATTTT.

This clonotype was observed at least ten times. The chain combines TRBV20-1 with TRBJ2-3; D call uncertain. Trimming shortened V by 0 bases and J by 2 bases, and 12 bases separated the two germline ends. Germline-derived CDR1 and CDR2 are DFQATT and SNEGSKA (reference sequence). The CDR3 consists of 15 residues. CDR3 residues: CSARDLRRTTDTQYF. In DNA form, the CDR3 reads TGCAGTGCTAGAGATCTGCGGAGAACCACAGATACGCAGTATTTT.

This clonotype was found a few times. The chain is built from TRBV18 and TRBJ2-7, with D hard to call. This CDR3 spans 16 amino acids. With 1 base removed from V and 3 bases from J, the gap between germline ends came to 16 bases. Germline V gene data show CDR1 as KGHSH and CDR2 as LQKENI. CDR3 bases: TGTGCCAGCTCACCACTAATTGCCTCTGGTATCTACGAGCAGTACTTC. Protein product: CASSPLIASGIYEQYF.